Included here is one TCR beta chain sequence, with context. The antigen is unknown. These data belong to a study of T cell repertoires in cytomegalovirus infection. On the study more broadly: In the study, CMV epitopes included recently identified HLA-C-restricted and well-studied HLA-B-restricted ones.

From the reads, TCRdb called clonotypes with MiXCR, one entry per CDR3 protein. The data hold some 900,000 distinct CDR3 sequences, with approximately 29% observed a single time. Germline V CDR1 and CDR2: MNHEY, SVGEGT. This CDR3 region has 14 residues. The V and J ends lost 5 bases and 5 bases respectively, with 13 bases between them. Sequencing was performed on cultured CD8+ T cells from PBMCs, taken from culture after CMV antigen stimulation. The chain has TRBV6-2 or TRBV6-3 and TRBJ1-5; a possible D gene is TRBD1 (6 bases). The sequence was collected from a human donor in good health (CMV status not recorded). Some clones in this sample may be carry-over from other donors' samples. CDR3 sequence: CASSPQGIHQPQHF. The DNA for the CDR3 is TGTGCCAGCAGTCCACAGGGTATTCATCAGCCCCAGCATTTT.